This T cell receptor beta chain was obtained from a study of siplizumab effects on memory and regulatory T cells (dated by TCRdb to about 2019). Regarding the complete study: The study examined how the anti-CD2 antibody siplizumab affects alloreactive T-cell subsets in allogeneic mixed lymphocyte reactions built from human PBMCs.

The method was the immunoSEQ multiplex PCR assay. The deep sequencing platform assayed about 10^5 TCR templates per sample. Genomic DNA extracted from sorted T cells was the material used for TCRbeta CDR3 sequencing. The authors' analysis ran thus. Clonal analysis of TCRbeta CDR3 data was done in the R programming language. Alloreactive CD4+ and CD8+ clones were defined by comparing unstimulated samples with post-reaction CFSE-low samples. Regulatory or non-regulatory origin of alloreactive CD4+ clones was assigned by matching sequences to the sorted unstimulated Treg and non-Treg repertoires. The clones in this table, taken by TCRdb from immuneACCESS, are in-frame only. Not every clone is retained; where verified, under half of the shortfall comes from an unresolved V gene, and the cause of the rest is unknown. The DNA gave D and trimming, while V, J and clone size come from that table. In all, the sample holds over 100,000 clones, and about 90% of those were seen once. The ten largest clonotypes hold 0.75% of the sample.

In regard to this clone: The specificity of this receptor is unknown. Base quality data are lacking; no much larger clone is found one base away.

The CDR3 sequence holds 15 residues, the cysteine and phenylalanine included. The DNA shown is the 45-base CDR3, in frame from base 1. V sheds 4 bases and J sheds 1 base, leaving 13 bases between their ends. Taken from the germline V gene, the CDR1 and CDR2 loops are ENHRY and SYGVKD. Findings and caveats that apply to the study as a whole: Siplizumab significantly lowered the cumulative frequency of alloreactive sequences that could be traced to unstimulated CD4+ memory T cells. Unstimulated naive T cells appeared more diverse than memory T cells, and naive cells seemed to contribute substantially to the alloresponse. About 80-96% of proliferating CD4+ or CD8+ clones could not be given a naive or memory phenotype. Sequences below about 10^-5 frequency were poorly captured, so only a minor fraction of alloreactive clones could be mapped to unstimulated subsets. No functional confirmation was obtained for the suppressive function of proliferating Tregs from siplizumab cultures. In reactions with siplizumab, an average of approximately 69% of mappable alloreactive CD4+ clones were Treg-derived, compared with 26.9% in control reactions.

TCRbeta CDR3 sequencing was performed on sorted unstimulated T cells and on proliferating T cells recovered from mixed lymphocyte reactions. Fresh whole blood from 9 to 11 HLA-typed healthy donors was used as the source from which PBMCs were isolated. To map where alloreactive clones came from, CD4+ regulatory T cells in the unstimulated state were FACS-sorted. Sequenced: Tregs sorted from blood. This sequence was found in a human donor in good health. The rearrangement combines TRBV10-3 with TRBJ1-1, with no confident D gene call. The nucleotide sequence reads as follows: TGTGCCATCAGTGGGGGTGAGAGAGCGAACACTGAAGCTTTCTTT. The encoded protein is CAISGGERANTEAFF.